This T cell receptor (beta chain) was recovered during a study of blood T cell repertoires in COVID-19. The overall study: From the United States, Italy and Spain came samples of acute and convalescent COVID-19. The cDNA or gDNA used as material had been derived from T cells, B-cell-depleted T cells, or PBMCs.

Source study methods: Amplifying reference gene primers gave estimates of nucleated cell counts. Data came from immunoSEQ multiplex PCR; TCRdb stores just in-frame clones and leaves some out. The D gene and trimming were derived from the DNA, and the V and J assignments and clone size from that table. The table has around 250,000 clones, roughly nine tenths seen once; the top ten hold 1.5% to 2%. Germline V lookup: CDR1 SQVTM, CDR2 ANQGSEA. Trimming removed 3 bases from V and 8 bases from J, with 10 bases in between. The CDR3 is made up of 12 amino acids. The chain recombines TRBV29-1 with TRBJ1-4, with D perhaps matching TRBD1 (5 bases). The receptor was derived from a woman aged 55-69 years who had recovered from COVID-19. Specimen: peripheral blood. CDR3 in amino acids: CSVDVGQEKLFF. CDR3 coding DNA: TGCAGCGTTGATGTGGGGCAGGAAAAACTGTTTTTT.